This is a list of T cell receptor beta chains from one sample in a study of blood T cell repertoires in COVID-19. Repertoires were generated with immunoSEQ multiplex PCR, while TCRdb's copy carries only in-frame clones and drops some. The profile shows around 190,000 clones, roughly nine tenths of them singletons. Specimen: peripheral blood. The receptors come from a man between 70 and 80 years old with active or convalescent COVID-19. CDR3s include the opening cysteine and the closing phenylalanine or tryptophan. Each record gives: J gene, V gene, D gene, clone size, CDR3 DNA, CDR3 protein. D genes are given only for firm matches. Expanded clones get a size class; other rows say once, few or many, or leave the size out.

TRBJ2-5,TRBV30,TRBD1,NA,TGTGCCTGGAGTAAAGGGGGGACAGGGCTAGGGACCCAGTACTTC,CAWSKGGTGLGTQYF
TRBJ2-1,TRBV5-1,TRBD1,NA,TGCGCCAGCAGCCCGCCCTTGGACAGGTACAATGAGCAGTTCTTC,CASSPPLDRYNEQFF
TRBJ2-1,TRBV2,TRBD1,NA,TGTGCCAGCAGTCCGCGGGACAGGGAGATCTACAATGAGCAGTTCTTC,CASSPRDREIYNEQFF
TRBJ2-5,TRBV24-1,NA,NA,TGTGCCACCAGTGATACCGACAGGCTGGAGGTGCCCCAGTACTTC,CATSDTDRLEVPQYF
TRBJ2-2,TRBV24-1,TRBD2,few,TGTGCCACCAGTGATTCCAAAACTAGCGGCAGCACCGGGGAGCTGTTTTTT,CATSDSKTSGSTGELFF
TRBJ1-1,TRBV5-1,TRBD1,NA,TGCGCCAGCAGCATACAGGGGCAGAACACTGAAGCTTTCTTT,CASSIQGQNTEAFF
TRBJ1-5,TRBV28,NA,few,TGTGCCAGCAGTTTTGAGGCAAGCAATCAGCCCCAGCATTTT,CASSFEASNQPQHF
TRBJ1-2,TRBV5-1,NA,few,TGCGCCAGCAGCTTGGATGTTATCTATGGCTACACCTTC,CASSLDVIYGYTF
TRBJ1-4,TRBV19,NA,NA,TGTGCCAGTAGTACGGCGGGTTCAACTAATGAAAAACTGTTTTTT,CASSTAGSTNEKLFF
TRBJ2-3,TRBV4-1,TRBD2,once,TGCGCCAGCAGCCTCCGTCAGACTAGCGGGGCAAGCACAGATACGCAGTATTTT,CASSLRQTSGASTDTQYF
TRBJ2-3,TRBV24-1,TRBD2,once,TGTGCCACCAGTGACCCCGGACTAGCGGGACCAGATACGCAGTATTTT,CATSDPGLAGPDTQYF
TRBJ2-3,TRBV7-3,NA,once,TGTGCCAGCAGCTTAATCGGGTCCGGCACAGATACGCAGTATTTT,CASSLIGSGTDTQYF
TRBJ1-6,TRBV7-8,NA,NA,TGTGCCAGCAGCGGGCCCCGCAGCTCCTATAATTCACCCCTCCACTTT,CASSGPRSSYNSPLHF